The 27 T cell receptor beta chains below all came from one sample that was sequenced in a study of cytomegalovirus exposure and HLA in healthy donors. Amplification used 60 Vbeta primers and 13 Jbeta primers. TCRdb's copy holds only in-frame clones and misses some; the assay was immunoSEQ multiplex PCR. The sample has 140,000 to 150,000 clones; 78% are singletons. Sequencing was performed on PBMCs. The receptors stem from a female donor in good health and CMV-seronegative.

Concerning this clone: Germline is not matched at one junction end, which may reflect a read error. V and J are TRBV6-1 and TRBJ1-2, with TRBD1 identical over 7 bases. There are 15 residues in the CDR3. Germline V CDR1 and CDR2: MNHNS, SASEGT. The CDR3 DNA sequence: TGTGCCAGTGAAACACCCCAGGGGGGCGGCGAAGGCTACCCCTTC. Amino acid sequence: CASETPQGGGEGYPF.

J is TRBJ2-5 and V is TRBV30; D gene unclear. Matching the DNA end better, TRBJ2-7 makes the J call doubtful. Germline-derived CDR1 and CDR2 are GTSNPN and SVGIG (reference sequence). The CDR3 extends over 13 amino acids. CDR3 residues: CAWSENSFYEQYF. CDR3 DNA: TGTGCCTGGAGTGAGAACAGCTTCTACGAGCAGTACTTC.

The chain has TRBV18 and TRBJ1-1; D unresolved. There are 14 residues in the CDR3. Trimming stripped 1 base from V and 1 base from J, with 7 bases between. CDR1 and CDR2 (germline): KGHSH, LQKENI. CDR3 coding DNA: TGTGCCAGCTCACCACAGGGAGGGAACACTGAAGCTTTCTTT. Translating it yields CASSPQGGNTEAFF.

The rearrangement joins TRBV7-2 to TRBJ1-1; D gene unclear. CDR3 length: 13 residues. V gave up 6 bases and J gave up 0 bases, with 8 bases separating them. Germline assignment: CDR1 SGHTA and CDR2 FQGNSA. CDR3 in DNA: TGTGCCAGCAGGTTTCAGATGAACACTGAAGCTTTCTTT. This sequence encodes CASRFQMNTEAFF. Together with reference TRBV7-2 and TRBJ1-1, the CDR3 gives the full variable domain: GAGVSQSPSNKVTEKGKDVELRCDPISGHTALYWYRQSLGQGLEFLIYFQGNSAPDKSGLPSDRFSAERTGGSVSTLTIQRTQQEDSAVYLCASRFQMNTEAFFGQGTRLTVV.

This rearrangement joins TRBV18 to TRBJ1-1, with TRBD1 as a possible D gene (6 bases). The CDR3 consists of 15 residues. Trimming removed 2 bases at V and 8 bases at J, with 18 bases between. CDR1 and CDR2 from the germline V gene are KGHSH and LQKENI. CDR3 in amino acids: CASSPTGSARLEAFF. The DNA of the CDR3 is TGTGCCAGCTCACCAACAGGGTCTGCGCGGTTGGAAGCTTTCTTT.

The chain recombines TRBV7-8 with TRBJ1-1; no definite D call. V was clipped by 7 bases and J by 1 base, with 22 bases between them. The CDR3 sequence is 17 residues long. Per germline, CDR1 SGHVS and CDR2 FQNEAQ. DNA of the CDR3: TGTGCCAGCACCCCGCCGGGTTTTGGGGAGAGGAACACTGAAGCTTTCTTT. Encoded protein: CASTPPGFGERNTEAFF. Drawing the rest from reference TRBV7-8 and TRBJ1-1, the complete variable domain is GAGVSQSPRYKVAKRGQDVALRCDPISGHVSLFWYQQALGQGPEFLTYFQNEAQLDKSGLPSDRFFAERPEGSVSTLKIQRTQQEDSAVYLCASTPPGFGERNTEAFFGQGTRLTVV.

This rearrangement joins TRBV19 to TRBJ2-1, with D possibly being TRBD2 (7 bases). The V and J ends lost 7 bases and 3 bases respectively, with 16 bases between them. This CDR3 comprises 15 residues. Germline CDR1 LNHDA, CDR2 SQIVND (reference sequence). The CDR3: CASNPEGGGYNEQFF. In nucleotides, the CDR3 is TGTGCCAGTAACCCGGAGGGGGGGGGCTACAATGAGCAGTTCTTC.

The chain joins TRBV27 to TRBJ2-1; 12 bases fit TRBD2. J lost 7 bases, V lost 5 bases, and 6 bases had no gene match. The CDR3 is 15 residues long. The germline V gene has CDR1 MNHEY and CDR2 SMNVEV (reference sequence). DNA for the CDR3: TGTGCCAGCAGTGCTAGCGGGAGGGCACCGAATGAGCAGTTCTTC. It yields the protein CASSASGRAPNEQFF.

The V gene is TRBV5-1, the J gene TRBJ2-5; 16 nucleotides match TRBD2. Germline V gene data show CDR1 as SGHRS and CDR2 as YFSETQ. The J segment lost 5 bases and the V segment lost 1 base, leaving 20 bases of the junction unmatched. The CDR3 is 22 amino acids. The CDR3 DNA reads TGCGCCAGCAGCTTGCCGAAAACGCCGGGACTAGCGGGGGGGCAGCATGTGGAGACCCAGTACTTC. Translated, it gives CASSLPKTPGLAGGQHVETQYF.

As regards this clone: This specimen includes other DNA sequences encoding the same CDR3. The rearrangement joins TRBV9 to TRBJ2-3, with TRBD2 identical over 13 bases. Trimming at V came to 0 bases and at J to 4 bases, leaving 2 bases not matched to a gene. CDR1 is SGDLS and CDR2 is YYNGEE in the germline V gene. The CDR3 has 16 residues. CDR3 sequence: CASSVGTSGGADTQYF. The CDR3 coding sequence is TGTGCCAGCAGCGTAGGAACTAGCGGGGGGGCAGATACGCAGTATTTT.

The gene calls are TRBV5-1 and TRBJ2-2; the match to TRBD1 covers 7 bases. Germline V CDR1 and CDR2: SGHRS, YFSETQ. V gave up 0 bases and J gave up 2 bases; unmatched junction bases: 1. The CDR3 runs 15 residues. The CDR3 loop reads CASSLGGGNTGELFF. CDR3 DNA sequence: TGCGCCAGCAGCTTGGGAGGGGGCAACACCGGGGAGCTGTTTTTT.

This chain uses TRBV5-4 with TRBJ2-1, with TRBD2 matching over 7 bases. The ends lost 5 bases at V and 0 bases at J; junction bases unmatched: 11. Germline V CDR1 and CDR2: SGHNT, YYREEE (reference sequence). The CDR3 is 17 amino acids. Here the CDR3 reads CASRPSLAGSSYNEQFF. CDR3 nucleotide sequence: TGTGCCAGCAGGCCTTCATTAGCGGGTAGCTCCTACAATGAGCAGTTCTTC. The whole variable domain, filled in from reference TRBV5-4 and TRBJ2-1, reads ETGVTQSPTHLIKTRGQQVTLRCSSQSGHNTVSWYQQALGQGPQFIFQYYREEENGRGNFPPRFSGLQFPNYSSELNVNALELDDSALYLCASRPSLAGSSYNEQFFGPGTRLTVL.

Only a few counts were recorded for this clone. The chain combines TRBV28 with TRBJ2-5; TRBD2 aligns across 9 bases. The CDR3 contains 16 residues. CDR1 MDHEN and CDR2 SYDVKM come from the germline V gene. With V trimmed by 3 bases and J by 0 bases, 5 bases remained unmatched. CDR3 sequence (DNA): TGTGCCAGCAGTTTCGGCGGGAGGGCTTACCAAGAGACCCAGTACTTC. Its protein product is CASSFGGRAYQETQYF.

The gene calls are TRBV11-2 and TRBJ2-3, with 9 positions matching TRBD2. CDR1 is SGHAT, CDR2 FQNNGV, per germline. With 6 bases clipped from V and 5 bases from J, the junction kept 15 bases outside the gene matches. The CDR3 runs to 17 residues. The CDR3 bases are TGTGCCAGCAGGCCCCGTGGGCGGGAGGGCCGACTAGATACGCAGTATTTT. This gives the protein CASRPRGREGRLDTQYF. Using reference TRBV11-2 and TRBJ2-3 for the parts outside the CDR3, the full variable domain is EAGVAQSPRYKIIEKRQSVAFWCNPISGHATLYWYQQILGQGPKLLIQFQNNGVVDDSQLPKDRFSAERLKGVDSTLKIQPAKLEDSAVYLCASRPRGREGRLDTQYFGPGTRLTVL.

This chain joins TRBV19 and TRBJ1-1; D possibly corresponds to TRBD1 (6 bases). V shed 5 bases and J shed 4 bases, with 11 bases lying between them. There are 13 residues in the CDR3. Germline V gene data show CDR1 as LNHDA and CDR2 as SQIVND (reference sequence). CDR3 DNA sequence: TGTGCCAGTAGTGTCGGGACACTCACTGAAGCTTTCTTT. It is translated as CASSVGTLTEAFF.

This chain links TRBV30 with TRBJ2-7; 9 nucleotides line up with TRBD2. Losses at the gene ends were 3 bases for V and 7 bases for J; bases not matched to a gene: 10. The CDR3 spans 14 residues. Germline V gene lookup returns CDR1 GTSNPN and CDR2 SVGIG (reference sequence). The CDR3 here is CAWRERAGGGEQYF. The CDR3 DNA reads as TGTGCCTGGAGGGAAAGGGCGGGAGGGGGTGAGCAGTACTTC.

The chain has TRBV7-8 and TRBJ1-5; D may be TRBD1 (5 bases). Germline assignment: CDR1 SGHVS and CDR2 FQNEAQ. The CDR3 consists of 13 residues. V was shortened by 5 bases and J by 9 bases, with 14 bases between the two germline ends. The CDR3 DNA sequence: TGTGCCAGCAGCCCAGAATTCGGGGGGCCCCAGCATTTT. Translating gives CASSPEFGGPQHF.

In its sample, this clone was seen once. This rearrangement joins TRBV7-2 to TRBJ1-2; 7 bases map to TRBD1. The CDR3 has 14 residues. Trimming at V came to 1 base and at J to 2 bases, leaving 1 base not matched to a gene. Germline V gene lookup returns CDR1 SGHTA and CDR2 FQGNSA. The CDR3 here is CASSLGGQNYGYTF. The CDR3, as DNA: TGTGCCAGCAGCTTAGGGGGACAGAACTATGGCTACACCTTC.

The J gene is TRBJ2-3, the V gene TRBV7-3; D ambiguous. The CDR3 contains 14 residues. The V gene's germline CDR1 is SGHTA and CDR2 FQGTGA. V lost 3 bases, J lost 3 bases, and 10 bases lay in between. The CDR3 coding sequence is TGTGCCAGCAGCTTTCGGAGCCCTACAGATACGCAGTATTTT. Protein sequence: CASSFRSPTDTQYF.

This rearrangement joins TRBV28 to TRBJ2-1; 9 bases map to TRBD1. The CDR3 extends over 17 amino acids. Trimming cost V 7 bases and J 1 base; bases outside gene matches: 11. Germline V lookup: CDR1 MDHEN, CDR2 SYDVKM. CDR3 DNA sequence: TGTGCCAGCACCTCCCTGGACAGGGGACTTTCCTACAATGAGCAGTTCTTC. Its protein product is CASTSLDRGLSYNEQFF.

The table lists this clone with a few counts. The chain has TRBV5-1 and TRBJ2-2; 7 bases match TRBD1. The CDR3 length is 14 residues. CDR1 and CDR2 from the germline V gene are SGHRS and YFSETQ. Trimming at V came to 5 bases and at J to 1 base, leaving 2 bases not matched to a gene. Here the CDR3 DNA reads TGCGCCAGCAGGGGACAGCTGAACACCGGGGAGCTGTTTTTT. It is translated as CASRGQLNTGELFF.

The gene calls are TRBV7-9 and TRBJ1-1; 11 bases map to TRBD1. Germline loops: CDR1 SEHNR, CDR2 FQNEAQ (reference sequence). Germline trimming cut 3 bases from V and 5 bases from J; bases unmatched to any gene: 5. The CDR3 is made up of 15 amino acids. The CDR3 DNA reads TGTGCCAGCAGCTTTGGACAGGGGGCTGGGACTGAAGCTTTCTTT. Translated: CASSFGQGAGTEAFF.

The rearrangement links TRBV10-3 to TRBJ1-5; 11 nucleotides match TRBD1. The junction had 7 bases not matched to a gene; V was cut back by 6 bases and J by 6 bases. This CDR3 contains 15 residues. Germline V gene lookup returns CDR1 ENHRY and CDR2 SYGVKD. Here the CDR3 reads CAISLSGTGGQPQHF. Here the CDR3 DNA reads TGTGCCATCAGCCTATCCGGGACAGGGGGTCAGCCCCAGCATTTT.

The V and J genes are TRBV27 and TRBJ2-7; possible D gene TRBD2, 7 bases. Germline lookup yields CDR1 MNHEY and CDR2 SMNVEV (reference sequence). This CDR3 is built from 14 residues. The V gene lost 1 base and the J gene lost 7 bases, with 14 bases spanning the gap. The CDR3 nucleotides read TGTGCCAGCAGTTTATTCCAAGGGGGGGGTGAGCAGTACTTC. Its protein is CASSLFQGGGEQYF.

V gene TRBV4-1 combines with J gene TRBJ1-2; the match to TRBD1 covers 7 bases. The CDR3 runs 16 residues. Germline V CDR1 and CDR2: MGHRA, YSYEKL. With V trimmed by 4 bases and J by 7 bases, 15 bases remained unmatched. The DNA for the CDR3 is TGCGCCAGCAGCCCATCTGGGCGACAGGGTGGGAGTGGCTACACCTTC. Amino acid sequence: CASSPSGRQGGSGYTF.

The V gene is TRBV18, the J gene TRBJ1-2; 7 bases map to TRBD1. The CDR3 sequence is 18 residues long. The germline V gene encodes CDR1 KGHSH and CDR2 LQKENI. Trimming removed 3 bases from V and 4 bases from J; junction bases left unmatched: 17. DNA of the CDR3: TGTGCCAGCTCACCGCAGCAGAGACAGGGCGTGGAAGGCTATGGCTACACCTTC. Translated, it gives CASSPQQRQGVEGYGYTF.

The chain employs TRBV6-1 and TRBJ1-1, with D uncertain. The CDR3 covers 14 residues. Between the trimmed V and J ends, which lost 7 bases and 3 bases, there was a span of 15 bases. The germline V gene has CDR1 MNHNS and CDR2 SASEGT. The CDR3 DNA sequence: TGTGCCAGCACCTTTGCGGGCGGGGACACTGAAGCTTTCTTT. Its protein product is CASTFAGGDTEAFF.